Presented here are 3 T cell receptor beta chains from one specimen sequenced in a study of cytomegalovirus exposure and HLA in healthy donors. PCR used 60 Vbeta primers and 13 Jbeta primers. TCRdb keeps only in-frame clones here, not all; method: immunoSEQ multiplex PCR. The sample comprises roughly 71,000 clones, roughly 81% of which are singletons, and about an eighth rests with the top ten. The material sequenced was PBMCs. Receptors originate from a human donor in good health.

The V gene is TRBV11-1, the J gene TRBJ2-7; 8 positions agree with TRBD1. The CDR3 has 15 residues. Germline CDR1 reads SGHAT; CDR2 reads FQDESV (reference sequence). V shed 3 bases and J 1 base; nucleotides not matched to a gene: 5. The DNA of the CDR3 is TGTGCCAGCAGCTTCCGCCGGACAGGGTCCTACGAGCAGTACTTC. Translation gives CASSFRRTGSYEQYF.

The V and J genes are TRBV6-1 and TRBJ2-2; D is undetermined. The germline V gene has CDR1 MNHNS and CDR2 SASEGT. Trimming took off 2 bases at V and 3 bases at J, with 10 bases between the two ends. This CDR3 spans 15 amino acids. The CDR3 loop reads CASSEFTADTGELFF. The CDR3 bases are TGTGCCAGCAGTGAATTTACAGCAGACACCGGGGAGCTGTTTTTT.

About this clone itself: One end of the junction is discordant with germline, which a read error may explain. This CDR3 is also generated by other DNA sequences in the sample. The rearrangement uses TRBV5-6 and TRBJ2-7; the D gene is possibly TRBD1 (6 bases). CDR3 length: 16 residues. CDR1 SGHDT and CDR2 YYEEEE come from the germline V gene. The CDR3 spells CASSLEMRDRRDEQYF. CDR3 bases: TGTGCCAGCAGCTTGGAGATGAGAGACAGGCGCGACGAACAGTACTTC.